Given below is one TCR beta chain in context. The data derive from a study of blood T cell repertoires in COVID-19. Here immunoSEQ multiplex PCR was the method, and the copy in TCRdb shows in-frame clones only, minus some. The sample carries 220,000 or so clones, 84% recorded once. The CDR3 is 15 amino acids. The ends were cut back, 4 bases at V and 3 bases at J, with 16 bases in the middle. The germline V gene encodes CDR1 SGHKS and CDR2 YYEKEE (reference sequence). The rearrangement joins TRBV5-5 to TRBJ2-5, with unresolved D. Sequencing was carried out using peripheral blood. This TCR was recovered from a woman in her sixties or seventies with acute or convalescent COVID-19. CDR3 DNA sequence: TGTGCCAGCAGCGTACTACCCCACAAAAAAGAGACCCAGTACTTC. This translates into CASSVLPHKKETQYF.